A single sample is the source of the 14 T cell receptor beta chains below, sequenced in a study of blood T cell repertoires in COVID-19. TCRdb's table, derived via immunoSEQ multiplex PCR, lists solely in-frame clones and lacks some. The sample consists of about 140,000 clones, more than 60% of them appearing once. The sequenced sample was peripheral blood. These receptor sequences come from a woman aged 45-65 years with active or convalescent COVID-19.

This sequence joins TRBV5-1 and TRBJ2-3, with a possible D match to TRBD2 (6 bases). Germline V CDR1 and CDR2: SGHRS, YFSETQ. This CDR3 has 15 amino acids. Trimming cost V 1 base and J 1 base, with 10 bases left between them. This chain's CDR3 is CASSLSSARTDTQYF. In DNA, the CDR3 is TGCGCCAGCAGCTTGTCTAGCGCCCGCACAGATACGCAGTATTTT.

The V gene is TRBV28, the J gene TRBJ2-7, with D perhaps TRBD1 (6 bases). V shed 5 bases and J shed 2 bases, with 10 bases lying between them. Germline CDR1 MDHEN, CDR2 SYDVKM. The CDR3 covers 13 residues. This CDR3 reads CASSPRTAYEQYF. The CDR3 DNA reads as TGTGCCAGCAGTCCCAGGACAGCCTACGAGCAGTACTTC. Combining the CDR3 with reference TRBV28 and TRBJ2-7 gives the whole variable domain DVKVTQSSRYLVKRTGEKVFLECVQDMDHENMFWYRQDPGLGLRLIYFSYDVKMKEKGDIPEGYSVSREKKERFSLILESASTNQTSMYLCASSPRTAYEQYFGPGTRLTVT.

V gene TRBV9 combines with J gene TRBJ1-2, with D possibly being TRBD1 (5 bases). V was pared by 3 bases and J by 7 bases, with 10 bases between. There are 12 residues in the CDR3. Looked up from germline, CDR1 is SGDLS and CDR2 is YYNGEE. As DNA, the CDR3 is TGTGCCAGCAGCGGGGCAGGGTTTGGCTACACCTTC. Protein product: CASSGAGFGYTF.

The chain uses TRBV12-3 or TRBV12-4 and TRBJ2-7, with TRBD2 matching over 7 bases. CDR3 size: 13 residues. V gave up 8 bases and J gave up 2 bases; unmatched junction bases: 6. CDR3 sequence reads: CASRPGGTYEQYF. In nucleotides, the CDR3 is TGTGCCAGCCGCCCGGGGGGAACCTACGAGCAGTACTTC.

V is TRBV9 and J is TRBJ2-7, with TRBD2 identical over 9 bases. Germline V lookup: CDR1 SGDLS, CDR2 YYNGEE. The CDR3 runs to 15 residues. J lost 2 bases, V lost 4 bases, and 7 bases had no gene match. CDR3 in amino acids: CASSPGTSRTYEQYF. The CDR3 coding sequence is TGTGCCAGCAGCCCCGGGACTAGCAGAACCTACGAGCAGTACTTC.

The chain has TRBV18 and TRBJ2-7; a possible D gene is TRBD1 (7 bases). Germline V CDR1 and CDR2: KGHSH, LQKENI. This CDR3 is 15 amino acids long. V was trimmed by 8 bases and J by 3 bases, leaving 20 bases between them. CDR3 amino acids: CASQEGGRGDYEQYF. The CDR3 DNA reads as TGTGCCAGCCAAGAGGGGGGCAGGGGGGACTACGAGCAGTACTTC.

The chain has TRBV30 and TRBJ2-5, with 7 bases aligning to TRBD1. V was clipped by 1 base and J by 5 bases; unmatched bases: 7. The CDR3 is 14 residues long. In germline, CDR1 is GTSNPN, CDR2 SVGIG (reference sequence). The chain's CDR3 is CAWSDRVRGETQYF. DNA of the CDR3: TGTGCCTGGAGTGACAGGGTCAGGGGGGAGACCCAGTACTTC.

The CDR3 loop reads CSAAGTSGNEQFF. The CDR3 DNA follows: TGCAGCGCCGCGGGGACTAGCGGCAATGAGCAGTTCTTC. The chain recombines TRBV29-1 with TRBJ2-1; 11 bases fit TRBD2. The CDR3 sequence is 13 residues long. The germline gives CDR1 SQVTM, CDR2 ANQGSEA. Germline trimming cut 7 bases from V and 6 bases from J; bases unmatched to any gene: 5.

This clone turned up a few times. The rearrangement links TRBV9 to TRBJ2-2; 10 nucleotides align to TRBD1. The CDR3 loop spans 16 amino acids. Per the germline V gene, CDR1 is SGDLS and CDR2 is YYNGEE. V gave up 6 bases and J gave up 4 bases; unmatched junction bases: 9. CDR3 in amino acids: CASTPRQGAGTGELFF. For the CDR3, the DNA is TGTGCCAGCACCCCACGACAGGGGGCGGGCACCGGGGAGCTGTTTTTT.

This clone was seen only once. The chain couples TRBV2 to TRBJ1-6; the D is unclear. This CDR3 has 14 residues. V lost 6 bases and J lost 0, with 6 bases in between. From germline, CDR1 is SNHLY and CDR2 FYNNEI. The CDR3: CASSRSSYNSPLHF. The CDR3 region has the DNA TGTGCCAGCAGCCGGAGCTCCTATAATTCACCCCTCCACTTT.

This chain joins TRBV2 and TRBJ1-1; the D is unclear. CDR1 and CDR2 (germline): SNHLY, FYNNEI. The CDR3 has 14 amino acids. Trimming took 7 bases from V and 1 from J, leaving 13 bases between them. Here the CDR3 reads CASIPPPGNTEAFF. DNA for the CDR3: TGTGCCAGCATCCCTCCCCCGGGGAACACTGAAGCTTTCTTT. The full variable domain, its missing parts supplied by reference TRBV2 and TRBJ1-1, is EPEVTQTPSHQVTQMGQEVILRCVPISNHLYFYWYRQILGQKVEFLVSFYNNEISEKSEIFDDQFSVERPDGSNFTLKIRSTKLEDSAMYFCASIPPPGNTEAFFGQGTRLTVV.

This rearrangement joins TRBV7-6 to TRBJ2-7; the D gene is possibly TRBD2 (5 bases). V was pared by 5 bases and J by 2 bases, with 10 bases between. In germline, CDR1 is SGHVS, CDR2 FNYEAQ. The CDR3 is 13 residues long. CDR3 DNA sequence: TGTGCCAGCAGCCGAGGACTTCCCTACGAGCAGTACTTC. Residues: CASSRGLPYEQYF.

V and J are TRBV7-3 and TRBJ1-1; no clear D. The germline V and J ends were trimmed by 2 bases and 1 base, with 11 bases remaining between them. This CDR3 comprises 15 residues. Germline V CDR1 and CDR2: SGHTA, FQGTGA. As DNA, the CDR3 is TGTGCCAGCAGCTTAGGTTTTGCGGGGAACACTGAAGCTTTCTTT. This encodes CASSLGFAGNTEAFF.

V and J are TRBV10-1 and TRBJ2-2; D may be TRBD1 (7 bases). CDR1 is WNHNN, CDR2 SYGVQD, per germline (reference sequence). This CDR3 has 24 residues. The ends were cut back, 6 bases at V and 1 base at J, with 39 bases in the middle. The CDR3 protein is CASSAQGLGGLAGSPIMNTGELFF. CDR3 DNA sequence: TGCGCCAGCAGCGCACAGGGGTTGGGTGGCTTGGCGGGGAGCCCGATCATGAACACCGGGGAGCTGTTTTTT.